The rows below give T cell receptor beta chains drawn from one sample of a study of T cell responses to AZD1222 COVID-19 vaccine. The repertoire was sequenced with immunoSEQ multiplex PCR; TCRdb's copy has only in-frame clones and lacks some. The table has some 100,000 clones, about nine tenths seen once. Source: peripheral blood, taken on day 0 of AZD1222 vaccination. The receptors derive from an adult in good health. CDR3s leave out the opening cysteine and the closing phenylalanine or tryptophan. A D gene is named only where the DNA matches it firmly.

D: NA
length: 13
J: TRBJ2-7
V: TRBV7-9
CDR3: ASSSSGSPSYEQY

D: TRBD1
length: 17
J: TRBJ1-3
V: TRBV10-3
CDR3: AIRGQDSGTGGSGNTIY

D: TRBD2
length: 15
J: TRBJ2-1
V: TRBV30
CDR3: AWSGGLAGGAVNEQF

D: NA
length: 11
J: TRBJ2-5
V: TRBV5-4
CDR3: ASSLWNGETQY

D: NA
length: 13
J: TRBJ1-2
V: TRBV29-1
CDR3: SVETRDRVFYGYT

D: NA
length: 13
J: TRBJ2-3
V: TRBV6-6
CDR3: ASSYSGQNTDTQY

D: NA
length: 13
J: TRBJ1-2
V: TRBV7-9
CDR3: ASSFRDGGSDGYT

D: TRBD2
length: 14
J: TRBJ2-3
V: TRBV6-2/TRBV6-3
CDR3: ASSPLAGGYTDTQY

D: NA
length: 13
J: TRBJ2-7
V: TRBV2
CDR3: ASSEVGGRIYEQY

D: TRBD1
length: 11
J: TRBJ2-7
V: TRBV18
CDR3: ASSPTGSGEQY

D: NA
length: 12
J: TRBJ2-5
V: TRBV19
CDR3: ASSSRVAQETQY

D: NA
length: 10
J: TRBJ2-1
V: TRBV13
CDR3: ASSLVSREQF

D: TRBD1
length: 11
J: TRBJ1-1
V: TRBV6-2/TRBV6-3
CDR3: ASSWTGGGGAF

D: NA
length: 14
J: TRBJ1-5
V: TRBV7-2
CDR3: ASSLRGGASNQPQH

D: NA
length: 19
J: TRBJ2-5
V: TRBV6-2/TRBV6-3
CDR3: ASSYPDRPTRLIEEQETQY

D: TRBD1
length: 13
J: TRBJ2-2
V: TRBV2
CDR3: ASSEQGANTGELF

D: NA
length: 11
J: TRBJ1-4
V: TRBV29-1
CDR3: SVGGMGSEKLF

D: TRBD1
length: 15
J: TRBJ1-6
V: TRBV28
CDR3: ASSFGTASSYNSPLH

D: NA
length: 13
J: TRBJ1-4
V: TRBV11-2
CDR3: ASSGRGTTNEKLF

D: NA
length: 12
J: TRBJ2-1
V: TRBV7-3
CDR3: ASSLTVLTNEQF

D: TRBD1
length: 13
J: TRBJ1-6
V: TRBV7-9
CDR3: ASSPGTGNNSPLH

D: NA
length: 10
J: TRBJ1-6
V: TRBV27
CDR3: ASGTSNSPLH

D: NA
length: 11
J: TRBJ1-4
V: TRBV4-2
CDR3: ASSGANNEKLF

D: NA
length: 14
J: TRBJ2-3
V: TRBV15
CDR3: ATTNQADTPGDTQY

D: NA
length: 13
J: TRBJ1-3
V: TRBV14
CDR3: ASSQGWGAGNTIY

D: NA
length: 14
J: TRBJ2-1
V: TRBV19
CDR3: ASSIMVRGTYNEQF

D: NA
length: 13
J: TRBJ1-2
V: TRBV4-3
CDR3: ASSQENEGNYGYT

D: NA
length: 12
J: TRBJ2-2
V: TRBV6-1
CDR3: ASSEKLDTGELF

D: TRBD1
length: 13
J: TRBJ2-7
V: TRBV7-3
CDR3: ASSLMGTGSYEQY

D: NA
length: 13
J: TRBJ2-3
V: TRBV7-2
CDR3: ASSVGSSSTDTQY

D: NA
length: 11
J: TRBJ2-1
V: TRBV6-5
CDR3: ASSSYQRDEQF

D: NA
length: 14
J: TRBJ1-1
V: TRBV2
CDR3: ASSDEGFGTNTEAF

D: TRBD2
length: 13
J: TRBJ2-3
V: TRBV6-2/TRBV6-3
CDR3: ASSYSGLASDTQY

D: NA
length: 10
J: TRBJ1-1
V: TRBV11-3
CDR3: ASRGRDTEAF

D: NA
length: 12
J: TRBJ1-3
V: TRBV9
CDR3: ASSVGTDVNTIY

D: NA
length: 11
J: TRBJ1-5
V: TRBV7-8
CDR3: ASGEYSNQPQH

D: NA
length: 12
J: TRBJ1-3
V: TRBV2
CDR3: ASSGPSTGNTIY

D: NA
length: 12
J: TRBJ1-2
V: TRBV21-1
CDR3: ASTRDREGRGYT

D: NA
length: 16
J: TRBJ2-3
V: TRBV11-3
CDR3: ASSLGQIGERLMDTQY

D: NA
length: 11
J: TRBJ2-3
V: TRBV5-1
CDR3: ASSWTRTRAQY

D: NA
length: 12
J: TRBJ1-5
V: TRBV9
CDR3: ASSATDGGQPQH